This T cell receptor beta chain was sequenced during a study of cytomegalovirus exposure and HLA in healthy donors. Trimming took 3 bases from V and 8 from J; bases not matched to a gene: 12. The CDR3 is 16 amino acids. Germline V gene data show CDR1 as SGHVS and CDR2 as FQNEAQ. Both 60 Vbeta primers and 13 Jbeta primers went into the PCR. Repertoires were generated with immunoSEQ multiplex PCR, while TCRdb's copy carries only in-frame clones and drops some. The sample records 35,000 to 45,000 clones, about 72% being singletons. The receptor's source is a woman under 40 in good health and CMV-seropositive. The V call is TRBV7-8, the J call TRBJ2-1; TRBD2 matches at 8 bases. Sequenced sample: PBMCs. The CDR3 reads CASSFSRGANLHEQFF. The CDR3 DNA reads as TGTGCCAGCAGCTTTTCGCGGGGGGCTAACTTGCATGAGCAGTTCTTC.